A single sample is the source of the 7 T cell receptor beta chains below, sequenced in a study of early T cells in non-severe SARS-CoV-2 infection. TCRdb re-analysed the 5' RACE reads in MiXCR, keeping a single row per CDR3 protein. The table lists about 29,000 distinct CDR3 sequences, about 5.7% of them singletons. Sequenced: whole blood. These receptors came from an adult who was a healthcare worker with PCR-confirmed SARS-CoV-2 infection or an uninfected control (not recorded which).

This clonotype appeared a few times. This rearrangement joins TRBV12-3 or TRBV12-4 to TRBJ2-7, with D unresolved. This CDR3 contains 13 residues. With 7 bases removed from V and 4 bases from J, the gap between germline ends came to 14 bases. CDR3 DNA sequence: TGTGCCAGCACTCGGCCCGGGTTATACGAGCAGTACTTC. It is translated as CASTRPGLYEQYF.

CDR3 DNA sequence: TGTGCCAGCTCACCACAGGACAGGGCTGATACGCAGTATTTT. Translation: CASSPQDRADTQYF. This rearrangement joins TRBV18 to TRBJ2-3; 8 nucleotides line up with TRBD1. The CDR3 totals 14 residues. Germline V CDR1 and CDR2: KGHSH, LQKENI. V gave up 1 base and J gave up 6 bases; unmatched junction bases: 3.

The J gene is TRBJ2-2, the V gene TRBV28, with 7 bases identical to TRBD1. After removal of 8 bases from V and 4 bases from J, the junction contained 10 bases not matched to a gene. CDR3 length: 15 residues. Germline CDR1 MDHEN, CDR2 SYDVKM. CDR3 DNA: TGTGCCAGCTCCCCCGGGGCAGGGGGCACCGGGGAGCTGTTTTTT. Its translation is CASSPGAGGTGELFF.

The rearrangement joins TRBV7-6 to TRBJ1-6, with TRBD1 identical over 7 bases. The V segment lost 5 bases and the J segment 10 bases; nucleotides outside the gene matches: 8. The CDR3 has 14 amino acids. Germline CDR1 and CDR2: SGHVS and FNYEAQ. The CDR3 spells CASSQGGQRSPLHF. In DNA, the CDR3 is TGTGCCAGCAGCCAAGGGGGCCAGAGGTCACCCCTCCACTTT. The variable domain in full, completed from reference TRBV7-6 and TRBJ1-6, reads GAGVSQSPRYKVTKRGQDVALRCDPISGHVSLYWYRQALGQGPEFLTYFNYEAQQDKSGLPNDRFSAERPEGSISTLTIQRTEQRDSAMYRCASSQGGQRSPLHFGNGTRLTVT.

In this sample, this clonotype turned up many times. The chain uses TRBV7-9 and TRBJ2-5; the D gene is possibly TRBD1 (5 bases). This CDR3 contains 16 residues. Germline V gives CDR1 SEHNR, CDR2 FQNEAQ (reference sequence). V was pared by 1 base and J by 5 bases, with 17 bases between. CDR3 DNA: TGTGCCAGCAGCTTAGGCCTGACAGACTCAATGGAGACCCAGTACTTC. Residues: CASSLGLTDSMETQYF.

Many counts were recorded for this clonotype. The rearrangement uses TRBV3-1 and TRBJ2-1; weak D call: TRBD2 (6 bases). CDR1 and CDR2 (germline): LGHDT, YNNKEL (reference sequence). V was clipped by 0 bases and J by 2 bases, with 14 bases between them. This CDR3 comprises 17 residues. CDR3 sequence: CASSQDLWGGTYNEQFF. The CDR3 coding sequence is TGTGCCAGCAGCCAAGATCTTTGGGGCGGGACCTACAATGAGCAGTTCTTC.

This clonotype was observed a few times. This chain connects TRBV7-2 to TRBJ1-1, with D uncertain. Trimming cost V 4 bases and J 1 base, with 7 bases left between them. Germline CDR1 is SGHTA and CDR2 is FQGNSA. This CDR3 has 13 amino acids. CDR3 protein: CASSSGRNTEAFF. The CDR3, as DNA: TGTGCCAGCAGCTCCGGGAGGAACACTGAAGCTTTCTTT.